This TCR beta chain was observed in a study of blood T cells in healthy people across ages. Note on this clonotype: The target antigen is unknown.

The CDR3 extends over 15 amino acids. V lost 0 bases to trimming and J lost 5 bases; unmatched junction nucleotides: 6. CDR1 is ENHRY and CDR2 is SYGVKD in the germline V gene. PCR was performed a second time for roughly 6 to 12 cycles using a sample-barcoded 5' primer and a J-beta primer mix. There were at least 2.5 million CDR3-containing paired-end reads obtained from each sample. TCRdb used MiXCR to reprocess the 5' RACE reads, holding one entry per CDR3 protein. The sample yields some 1.8 million distinct CDR3 sequences, roughly two fifths seen once. Study-level points and caveats: Versus aged donors, long-lived donors had higher diversity and more naive CD4+ cells. It was not known whether donors were CMV positive (a possible confounder of expanded clonotype changes).

Sequenced material: blood. The chain joins TRBV10-3 to TRBJ1-1; 7 bases agree with TRBD1. This TCR came from a human donor in good health. CDR3 in amino acids: CAISESRQGGTEAFF. CDR3 nucleotide sequence: TGTGCCATCAGTGAGTCGCGACAGGGTGGAACTGAAGCTTTCTTT.